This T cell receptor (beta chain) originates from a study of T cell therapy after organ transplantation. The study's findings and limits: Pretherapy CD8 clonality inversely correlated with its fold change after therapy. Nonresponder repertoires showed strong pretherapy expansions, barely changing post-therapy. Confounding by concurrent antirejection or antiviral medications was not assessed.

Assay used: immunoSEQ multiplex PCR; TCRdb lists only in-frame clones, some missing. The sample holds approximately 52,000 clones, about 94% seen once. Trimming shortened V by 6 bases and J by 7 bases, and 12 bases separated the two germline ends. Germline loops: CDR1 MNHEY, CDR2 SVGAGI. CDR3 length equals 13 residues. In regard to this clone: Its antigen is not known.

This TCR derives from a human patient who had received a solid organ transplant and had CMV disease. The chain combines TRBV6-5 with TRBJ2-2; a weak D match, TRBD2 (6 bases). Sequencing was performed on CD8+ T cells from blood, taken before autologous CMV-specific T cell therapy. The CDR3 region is CASSQGLHGELFF. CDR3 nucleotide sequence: TGTGCCAGCAGCCAGGGACTTCACGGGGAGCTGTTTTTT.